Listed here are 22 T cell receptor beta chains from one sample, sequenced in a study of graft-versus-host responses after intestinal transplantation. Their target antigens are unknown. Method: immunoSEQ multiplex PCR; TCRdb's copy keeps in-frame clones and lacks some. The sample includes 60,000 to 80,000 clones, less than 95% of them seen just once. This specimen consisted of unstimulated CD8+ T cells sorted from spleen or lymph node cells, obtained before intestinal transplant. The receptors shown here come from a human donor who received an intestinal transplant.

The V and J genes are TRBV2 and TRBJ2-3, with 10 bases identical to TRBD2. V lost 9 bases and J lost 3; bases outside the gene matches: 21. This CDR3 spans 19 amino acids. Germline V lookup: CDR1 SNHLY, CDR2 FYNNEI. CDR3 nucleotide sequence: TGTGCCAGACGCGAGCGGGGGGGCCGATTTGTGGGCGCAACAGATACGCAGTATTTT. Amino acids: CARRERGGRFVGATDTQYF.

This rearrangement joins TRBV27 to TRBJ2-5, with TRBD1 identical over 9 bases. V trimming: 3 bases; J trimming: 11 bases; junction bases outside the gene matches: 10. Germline-derived CDR1 and CDR2 are MNHEY and SMNVEV (reference sequence). This CDR3 region has 14 residues. Here the CDR3 reads CASSLGQGTGEQYF. CDR3 in DNA: TGTGCCAGCAGTTTGGGACAGGGAACGGGGGAGCAGTACTTC.

The rearrangement uses TRBV6-5 and TRBJ2-5; a weak D match, TRBD1 (6 bases). CDR1 and CDR2 from the germline V gene are MNHEY and SVGAGI. The CDR3 runs to 14 residues. The ends were cut back, 2 bases at V and 1 base at J, with 8 bases in the middle. The CDR3 spells CASSYTGPQETQYF. DNA for the CDR3: TGTGCCAGCAGTTACACAGGGCCCCAAGAGACCCAGTACTTC.

This chain uses TRBV5-1 with TRBJ1-2; perhaps TRBD1 as D (5 bases). V gave up 0 bases and J gave up 7 bases, with 16 bases separating them. This CDR3 comprises 15 residues. CDR1 is SGHRS and CDR2 is YFSETQ in the germline V gene. In nucleotides, the CDR3 is TGCGCCAGCAGCTTGGGGATGGGGGGGGTGGGTGGCTACACCTTC. Residues: CASSLGMGGVGGYTF.

This clone was observed a single time. The chain couples TRBV4-1 to TRBJ2-1, with D perhaps matching TRBD2 (6 bases). The germline gives CDR1 MGHRA, CDR2 YSYEKL. V was pared by 0 bases and J by 2 bases, with 14 bases between. The CDR3 has 17 amino acids. The CDR3 here is CASSQDGGPPPYNEQFF. CDR3 nucleotide sequence: TGCGCCAGCAGCCAAGACGGGGGACCCCCTCCCTACAATGAGCAGTTCTTC.

The V call is TRBV29-1, the J call TRBJ2-3; 7 bases are a match to TRBD2. In germline, CDR1 is SQVTM, CDR2 ANQGSEA. The CDR3 is made up of 14 amino acids. Trimming took 2 bases from V and 4 from J; bases not matched to a gene: 6. CDR3 in DNA: TGCAGCGTTGAACTTGGGGCGGGGGCAGATACGCAGTATTTT. Its protein is CSVELGAGADTQYF.

V and J are TRBV6-5 and TRBJ1-2; 8 positions agree with TRBD1. The germline V gene encodes CDR1 MNHEY and CDR2 SVGAGI. The J segment lost 6 bases and the V segment lost 5 bases, leaving 2 bases of the junction unmatched. This CDR3 has 12 residues. The CDR3 here is CASSKQGDGYTF. CDR3 nucleotides: TGTGCCAGCAGTAAACAGGGGGATGGCTACACCTTC.

The chain couples TRBV7-6 to TRBJ2-7, with 8 bases lining up with TRBD2. The CDR3 totals 15 residues. CDR1 SGHVS and CDR2 FNYEAQ come from the germline V gene. V lost 1 base, J lost 7 bases, and 9 bases stayed unmatched. CDR3 in DNA: TGTGCCAGCAGCTTAGGTAGCGGGGTGCCTTGGGAGCAGTACTTC. Its translation is CASSLGSGVPWEQYF.

V usage is TRBV15 and J usage is TRBJ1-2; 7 nucleotides match TRBD1. The J segment lost 12 bases and the V segment lost 4 bases, leaving 8 bases of the junction unmatched. The CDR3 is 12 amino acids. Germline V gene data show CDR1 as LNHNV and CDR2 as YYDKDF (reference sequence). The CDR3 sequence is CATSNDVTGNTF. In DNA, the CDR3 is TGTGCCACCAGCAATGATGTGACAGGGAACACCTTC. Complete variable domain (other parts from reference TRBV15 and TRBJ1-2): DAMVIQNPRYQVTQFGKPVTLSCSQTLNHNVMYWYQQKSSQAPKLLFHYYDKDFNNEADTPDNFQSRRPNTSFCFLDIRSPGLGDTAMYLCATSNDVTGNTFGSGTRLTVV.

The genes are TRBV4-1 and TRBJ1-5, with TRBD1 as a possible D gene (6 bases). Trimming cost V 2 bases and J 6 bases, with 14 bases left between them. The CDR3 has 15 amino acids. Germline V gene data show CDR1 as MGHRA and CDR2 as YSYEKL. CDR3 nucleotide sequence: TGCGCCAGCAGCCAACCCGGGACACTTAGTCAGCCCCAGCATTTT. This sequence encodes CASSQPGTLSQPQHF.

This clone was found a few times. The CDR3 loop is CASSGELRVEQYF. The CDR3 DNA follows: TGCGCCAGCAGCGGGGAGTTGAGGGTCGAGCAGTACTTC. V usage is TRBV5-1 and J usage is TRBJ2-7; TRBD2 might be the D (5 bases). This CDR3 has 13 amino acids. Germline V gives CDR1 SGHRS, CDR2 YFSETQ. The germline V and J ends were trimmed by 4 bases and 6 bases, with 14 bases remaining between them.

The chain employs TRBV10-3 and TRBJ1-4; 8 bases agree with TRBD1. V lost 0 bases and J lost 10; bases outside the gene matches: 16. In germline, CDR1 is ENHRY, CDR2 SYGVKD. The CDR3 consists of 18 residues. The CDR3 protein is CAISESIPGQEHRRKLFF. In DNA, the CDR3 is TGTGCCATCAGTGAGTCGATCCCGGGACAGGAACATCGGAGAAAACTGTTTTTT.

The chain combines TRBV28 with TRBJ2-7; TRBD1 matches 9 bases. J was trimmed by 2 bases and V by 6 bases; bases with no gene match: 5. This CDR3 region has 14 residues. Per the germline V gene, CDR1 is MDHEN and CDR2 is SYDVKM. The CDR3 loop is CASSTGTGTYEQYF. The CDR3 DNA reads as TGTGCCAGCAGCACCGGGACAGGGACCTACGAGCAGTACTTC. Combining the CDR3 with reference TRBV28 and TRBJ2-7 gives the whole variable domain DVKVTQSSRYLVKRTGEKVFLECVQDMDHENMFWYRQDPGLGLRLIYFSYDVKMKEKGDIPEGYSVSREKKERFSLILESASTNQTSMYLCASSTGTGTYEQYFGPGTRLTVT.

The V call is TRBV11-2, the J call TRBJ2-5, with unresolved D. CDR3 size: 13 residues. V lost 0 bases and J lost 5, with 7 bases in between. Germline CDR1 reads SGHAT; CDR2 reads FQNNGV. The CDR3 bases are TGTGCCAGCAGCTTAGAGGCCCATGAGACCCAGTACTTC. Protein product: CASSLEAHETQYF.

This clone was counted between two and nine times. The V and J genes are TRBV6-6 and TRBJ2-7, with TRBD1 matching 9 bases. The CDR3 consists of 14 residues. Per the germline V gene, CDR1 is MNHNY and CDR2 is SVGAGI (reference sequence). The J segment lost 5 bases and the V segment lost 6 bases, leaving 8 bases of the junction unmatched. The CDR3 nucleotides are TGTGCCAGCAGCCGACCGGGACAGGGTGACGAGCAGTACTTC. Translated, it gives CASSRPGQGDEQYF.

J is TRBJ1-1 and V is TRBV6-5; no reliable D call. Trimming pared 0 bases from V and 4 bases from J, leaving 15 bases between. Germline values: CDR1 MNHEY, CDR2 SVGAGI. The CDR3 length is 16 residues. The DNA of the CDR3 is TGTGCCAGCAGTTACTCGAGGGCACCGACGCTCACTGAAGCTTTCTTT. As protein: CASSYSRAPTLTEAFF.

This chain joins TRBV7-2 and TRBJ2-3; D is unclear. V was pared by 1 base and J by 6 bases, with 17 bases between. The CDR3 totals 16 residues. Germline CDR1 reads SGHTA; CDR2 reads FQGNSA. The CDR3 DNA follows: TGTGCCAGCAGCTTAGTTTCTTGGGCCCCCTCCGATACGCAGTATTTT. Protein sequence: CASSLVSWAPSDTQYF.

This sequence joins TRBV9 and TRBJ1-1; D is possibly TRBD1 (6 bases). The CDR3 consists of 15 residues. Germline CDR1 is SGDLS and CDR2 is YYNGEE. Trimming left V 0 bases short and J 4 bases short, with 13 bases between. The CDR3 DNA is TGTGCCAGCAGCGTAGCGGGGGGCTGGGGCACTGAAGCTTTCTTT. This encodes CASSVAGGWGTEAFF.

The chain uses TRBV13 and TRBJ2-7, with TRBD2 matching over 7 bases. Per germline, CDR1 PRHDT and CDR2 FYEKMQ (reference sequence). The CDR3 spans 13 residues. V lost 10 bases and J lost 4; bases outside the gene matches: 10. The CDR3 region has the DNA TGTGCCACGTCCGGGGGAGGGCGTTACGAGCAGTACTTC. This codes for CATSGGGRYEQYF.

This chain links TRBV25-1 with TRBJ2-1; tentative D call: TRBD1 (5 bases). The CDR3 has 14 residues. V gave up 3 bases and J gave up 4 bases, with 10 bases separating them. Germline loops: CDR1 MGHDK, CDR2 SYGVNS. The CDR3 sequence: CASSDRDVYNEQFF. CDR3 DNA sequence: TGTGCCAGCAGTGACAGGGATGTTTACAATGAGCAGTTCTTC.

The CDR3 reads CASSLAFQGEQYF. The CDR3 DNA reads as TGTGCCAGCAGCTTGGCCTTCCAGGGCGAGCAGTACTTC. The rearrangement links TRBV5-4 to TRBJ2-7; D may be TRBD1 (5 bases). The CDR3 contains 13 residues. Germline lookup yields CDR1 SGHNT and CDR2 YYREEE (reference sequence). Between the trimmed V and J ends, which lost 0 bases and 6 bases, there was a span of 10 bases.

V and J are TRBV9 and TRBJ2-2; a weak D match, TRBD2 (6 bases). This CDR3 region has 15 residues. V dropped 3 bases and J dropped 1 base, with 10 bases sitting between them. CDR1 SGDLS and CDR2 YYNGEE come from the germline V gene. The CDR3 spells CASSARLVNTGELFF. CDR3 nucleotide sequence: TGTGCCAGCAGCGCCCGACTAGTGAACACCGGGGAGCTGTTTTTT.